This T cell receptor beta chain is drawn from a study of cytomegalovirus exposure and HLA in healthy donors. Study-wide points: As a later analysis showed, a missense DCLRE1C variant was linked to trimming of TCR beta V- and J-genes. CMV serostatus was the sole immune exposure data available.

Amplification used 60 Vbeta primers and 13 Jbeta primers. The data were produced by immunoSEQ multiplex PCR, yet TCRdb's version contains in-frame clones alone and is incomplete. Of about 73,000 clones in the sample, around 75% were seen once. These donors, healthy bone marrow donors, were studied. Trimming removed 5 bases from V and 6 bases from J; junction bases left unmatched: 6. The CDR3 totals 14 residues. Germline V gene lookup returns CDR1 SEHNR and CDR2 FQNEAQ (reference sequence). With regard to this clone: Its target is not known.

The rearrangement uses TRBV7-9 and TRBJ2-5; 10 bases line up with TRBD2. The sample consisted of PBMCs. The clonotype was recovered from an older man in good health and CMV-seronegative. As DNA, the CDR3 is TGTGCCAGCAGCCCTACTAGCGGGGCCAAGACCCAGTACTTC. Translation: CASSPTSGAKTQYF.